Below, one T cell receptor beta chain is given with its context. With 4 bases clipped from V and 0 bases from J, the junction kept 0 bases outside the gene matches. Germline values: CDR1 SNHLY, CDR2 FYNNEI. The length of the CDR3 is 15 residues. This record comes from a study of CD8+CD57+ T cells in acquired aplastic anemia. For CDR3 and TCR beta VDJ profiling, genomic DNA was the template used. TCRdb ran MiXCR on the reads and lists one entry per CDR3 protein. The table lists a few hundred thousand distinct CDR3 sequences, 40% to 60% of them singletons. Patients chosen for sequencing had shown CD8+CD57+ cell expansion by flow cytometry. Every patient was diagnosed with severe acquired aplastic anemia.

The chain is built from TRBV2 and TRBJ2-7; TRBD2 matches 13 bases. Specimen: sorted CD4+, CD8+, or CD8+CD57+ T cells (not recorded which) from PBMCs. This TCR was sampled from a human donor with aplastic anemia. Here the CDR3 DNA reads TGTGCCAGCAGTGGGACTAGCGGGGGCTCCTACGAGCAGTACTTC. Residues: CASSGTSGGSYEQYF.